Each of the 16 T cell receptor beta chains below was sequenced from the same sample in a study of a mutant IDH1 vaccine in newly diagnosed glioma. The protocol was immunoSEQ multiplex PCR, while the TCRdb copy is restricted to in-frame clones and leaves out a portion. The data show about 23,000 clones, 84% seen once. Their specific antigens are unknown. Time point denoted: week 47, end of study. Each dose delivered 300 ug of mutant IDH1 20-mer peptide subcutaneously with imiquimod. The material sequenced was PBMCs, taken from a glioma patient whose treatment included an IDH1 peptide vaccine. Receptors originate from a man aged 40-55 years with glioma.

This chain uses TRBV9 with TRBJ2-1; D possibly corresponds to TRBD1 (6 bases). V was trimmed by 4 bases and J by 1 base, leaving 12 bases between them. The CDR3 loop spans 15 amino acids. Germline CDR1 reads SGDLS; CDR2 reads YYNGEE. CDR3 protein: CASSPGAHSYNEQFF. The CDR3 DNA follows: TGTGCCAGCAGCCCAGGGGCGCATTCCTACAATGAGCAGTTCTTC.

The V gene is TRBV5-1, the J gene TRBJ1-3, with 10 bases fitting TRBD1. The CDR3 totals 16 residues. Trimming took 0 bases from V and 4 from J; bases not matched to a gene: 4. Germline V gene lookup returns CDR1 SGHRS and CDR2 YFSETQ. DNA of the CDR3: TGCGCCAGCAGCTTGGGACAGGGGGCGCTAGGAAACACCATATATTTT. Translation gives CASSLGQGALGNTIYF.

The V gene is TRBV4-1, the J gene TRBJ2-7, with D perhaps matching TRBD2 (6 bases). Germline V lookup: CDR1 MGHRA, CDR2 YSYEKL. V lost 1 base and J 2 bases, leaving 18 bases between the germline ends. There are 17 residues in the CDR3. The CDR3 DNA sequence: TGCGCCAGCAGCCAAGGAATCGGCAGGGAGGTCCCCTACGAGCAGTACTTC. Translated: CASSQGIGREVPYEQYF.

The V call is TRBV27, the J call TRBJ1-5; D unclear. Trimming cost V 6 bases and J 3 bases, with 12 bases left between them. CDR1 is MNHEY and CDR2 is SMNVEV in the germline V gene (reference sequence). The length of the CDR3 is 14 residues. CDR3 sequence: CASRRAGVNQPQHF. CDR3 coding DNA: TGTGCCAGCAGGAGGGCAGGAGTCAATCAGCCCCAGCATTTT.

The chain recombines TRBV5-6 with TRBJ2-7, with TRBD2 as a possible D gene (8 bases). The CDR3 sequence is 17 residues long. Trimming cost V 3 bases and J 1 base, with 20 bases left between them. Germline values: CDR1 SGHDT, CDR2 YYEEEE. The CDR3 loop reads CASSYLGVAGQSYEQYF. The CDR3 DNA sequence: TGTGCCAGCAGCTACCTCGGGGTAGCGGGACAGTCCTACGAGCAGTACTTC. The entire variable domain, with the rest obtained from reference TRBV5-6 and TRBJ2-7, is as follows: DAGVTQSPTHLIKTRGQQVTLRCSPKSGHDTVSWYQQALGQGPQFIFQYYEEEERQRGNFPDRFSGHQFPNYSSELNVNALLLGDSALYLCASSYLGVAGQSYEQYFGPGTRLTVT.

The chain is built from TRBV6-1 and TRBJ2-7, with D unclear. The CDR3 runs 14 residues. V lost 2 bases and J lost 0, with 8 bases in between. CDR1 and CDR2 from the germline V gene are MNHNS and SASEGT. CDR3 in amino acids: CASSEYSFSYEQYF. As DNA, the CDR3 is TGTGCCAGCAGTGAATATAGCTTCTCCTACGAGCAGTACTTC.

The chain employs TRBV5-1 and TRBJ2-3; D perhaps matches TRBD1 (5 bases). V lost 7 bases to trimming and J lost 0 bases, with 9 bases between them. CDR3 size: 13 residues. The germline CDR1 and CDR2 sequences are SGHRS and YFSETQ. The CDR3 nucleotides are TGCGCCAGCGGTGGGGCGAGCACAGATACGCAGTATTTT. Amino acids: CASGGASTDTQYF. Complete variable domain (other parts from reference TRBV5-1 and TRBJ2-3): KAGVTQTPRYLIKTRGQQVTLSCSPISGHRSVSWYQQTPGQGLQFLFEYFSETQRNKGNFPGRFSGRQFSNSRSEMNVSTLELGDSALYLCASGGASTDTQYFGPGTRLTVL.

The genes are TRBV28 and TRBJ1-5; tentatively, D is TRBD1 (6 bases). CDR1 is MDHEN, CDR2 SYDVKM, per germline. V lost 6 bases, J lost 4 bases, and 10 bases lay in between. The CDR3 loop spans 13 amino acids. The CDR3 DNA reads as TGTGCCAGCAGAGGACAGACTAATCAGCCCCAGCATTTT. Translation: CASRGQTNQPQHF.

This chain joins TRBV5-1 and TRBJ2-4; TRBD1 matches 7 bases. The J segment lost 6 bases and the V segment lost 0 bases, leaving 6 bases of the junction unmatched. The CDR3 is 15 amino acids. CDR1 and CDR2 from the germline V gene are SGHRS and YFSETQ. The CDR3 DNA reads as TGCGCCAGCAGCTTGGATCCCACAGGGGTAAACATTCAGTACTTC. It is translated as CASSLDPTGVNIQYF.

The V gene is TRBV7-8, the J gene TRBJ2-1; TRBD1 agrees at 8 bases. This CDR3 has 16 amino acids. V shed 5 bases and J 4 bases; nucleotides not matched to a gene: 10. Germline values: CDR1 SGHVS, CDR2 FQNEAQ. CDR3 nucleotides: TGTGCCAGCAGCACCACCGCCGGACAGGGATACAATGAGCAGTTCTTC. Protein product: CASSTTAGQGYNEQFF.

This clone was seen only a few times. DNA for the CDR3: TGTGCCAGCAGCCGAGGGGACAGACTACTCGCAACTAATGAAAAACTGTTTTTT. Translation gives CASSRGDRLLATNEKLFF. This chain links TRBV5-6 with TRBJ1-4; 7 bases align to TRBD1. Per germline, CDR1 SGHDT and CDR2 YYEEEE. The V and J ends lost 4 bases and 0 bases, in that order; junction bases with no gene match: 12. The CDR3 contains 18 residues.

The V call is TRBV7-6, the J call TRBJ2-7; TRBD1 aligns across 8 bases. The CDR3 has 15 residues. V shed 0 bases and J 3 bases; nucleotides not matched to a gene: 4. From germline, CDR1 is SGHVS and CDR2 FNYEAQ. The CDR3 sequence: CASSLAPGGNYEQYF. The CDR3 region has the DNA TGTGCCAGCAGCTTAGCACCAGGGGGCAACTACGAGCAGTACTTC.

V gene TRBV2 combines with J gene TRBJ1-1; 8 bases line up with TRBD1. Trimming removed 7 bases from V and 3 bases from J; junction bases left unmatched: 4. Germline CDR1 and CDR2: SNHLY and FYNNEI. The CDR3 is 13 amino acids. The CDR3 region is CASTLDRDTEAFF. CDR3 bases: TGTGCCAGCACCCTGGACAGGGACACTGAAGCTTTCTTT.

This clone has just one count. The gene calls are TRBV4-3 and TRBJ2-4, with a possible D match to TRBD2 (5 bases). Germline CDR1 LGHNA, CDR2 YSLEER. The CDR3 is 15 amino acids. The V and J ends lost 0 bases and 8 bases respectively, with 14 bases between them. The CDR3 reads CASSQDSGLPDIQYF. The CDR3 bases are TGCGCCAGCAGCCAAGATTCCGGACTCCCAGACATTCAGTACTTC.

The V call is TRBV5-4, the J call TRBJ2-7; 7 bases are shared with TRBD2. CDR1 is SGHNT and CDR2 is YYREEE in the germline V gene (reference sequence). The ends lost 4 bases at V and 2 bases at J; junction bases unmatched: 12. The CDR3 runs to 16 residues. The CDR3 DNA sequence: TGTGCCAGCAGCCCCGGTGGGTTAGCGGGTGCCTACGAGCAGTACTTC. As protein: CASSPGGLAGAYEQYF.

The chain employs TRBV4-2 and TRBJ2-3; 7 bases map to TRBD2. CDR3 size: 18 residues. CDR1 and CDR2 from the germline V gene are LGHNA and YNFKEQ. V gave up 4 bases and J gave up 1 base; unmatched junction bases: 14. The CDR3 coding sequence is TGTGCCAGCAGCCCGGGGGGAGGAGTACCGGGAGGCACAGATACGCAGTATTTT. It translates to CASSPGGGVPGGTDTQYF.